This T cell receptor beta chain was sequenced during a study of T-cell reconstitution after alpha-beta-depleted transplantation in children. V was shortened by 6 bases and J by 4 bases, with 10 bases between the two germline ends. The CDR3 runs 12 residues. Overall study results and limits: Recipient T cells and thymic progenitors that survived gave rise to the high TCRbeta diversity observed at day 60 in some patients. The authors attributed T-cell counts and diversity one year after transplant mostly to newly produced T cells. Several hundred expanded graft clones reportedly supplied alpha-beta T cells about two months after transplant.

This clonotype was counted a few times. What it binds is unknown. Unique molecular identifiers were incorporated during preparation of the TCRbeta library. TCRdb ran MiXCR on the PCR reads and lists one entry per CDR3 protein. The data hold approximately 210,000 distinct CDR3 sequences, with over 15% observed a single time. This sequence originates from a male patient aged 2-10 years who had a stem cell transplant for acute lymphoblastic leukemia, so the T cells may come from the graft donor. The chain carries TRBV12-3 or TRBV12-4 and TRBJ2-7; no firm D call. The sequencing used PBMCs, mostly from graft donor cells, collected 360 days after TCRalphabeta/CD19-depleted stem cell transplant. CDR3 sequence: CASRLHSYEQYF. CDR3 nucleotide sequence: TGTGCCAGCAGACTCCACAGTTACGAGCAGTACTTC.